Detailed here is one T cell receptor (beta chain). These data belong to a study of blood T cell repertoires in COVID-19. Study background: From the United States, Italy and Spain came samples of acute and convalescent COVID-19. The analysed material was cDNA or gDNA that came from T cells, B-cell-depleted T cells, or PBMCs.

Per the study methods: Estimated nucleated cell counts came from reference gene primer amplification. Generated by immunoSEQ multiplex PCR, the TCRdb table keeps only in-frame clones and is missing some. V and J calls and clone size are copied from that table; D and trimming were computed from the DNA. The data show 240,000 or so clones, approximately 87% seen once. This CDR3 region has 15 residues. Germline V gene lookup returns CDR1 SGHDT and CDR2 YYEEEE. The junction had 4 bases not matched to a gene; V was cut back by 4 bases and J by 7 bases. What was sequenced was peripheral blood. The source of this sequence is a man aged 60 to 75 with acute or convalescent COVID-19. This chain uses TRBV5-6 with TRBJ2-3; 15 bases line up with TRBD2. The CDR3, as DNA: TGTGCCAGCAGCGTGGGACTAGCGGGAGGAAATACGCAGTATTTT. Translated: CASSVGLAGGNTQYF.